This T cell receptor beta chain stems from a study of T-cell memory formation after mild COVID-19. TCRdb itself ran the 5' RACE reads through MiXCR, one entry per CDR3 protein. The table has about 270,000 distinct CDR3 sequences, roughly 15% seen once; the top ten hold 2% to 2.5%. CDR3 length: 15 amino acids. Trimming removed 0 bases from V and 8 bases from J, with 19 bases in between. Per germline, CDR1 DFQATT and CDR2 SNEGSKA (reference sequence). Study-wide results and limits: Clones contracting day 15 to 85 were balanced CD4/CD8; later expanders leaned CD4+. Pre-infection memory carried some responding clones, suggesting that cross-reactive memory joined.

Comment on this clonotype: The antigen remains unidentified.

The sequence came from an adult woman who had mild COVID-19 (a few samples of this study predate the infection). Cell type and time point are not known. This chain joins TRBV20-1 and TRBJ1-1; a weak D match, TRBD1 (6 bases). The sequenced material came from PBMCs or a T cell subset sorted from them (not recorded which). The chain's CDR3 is CSARDRGGTGIEAFF. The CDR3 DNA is TGCAGTGCTAGAGATCGGGGGGGAACAGGGATAGAAGCTTTCTTT.